A single sample is the source of the 10 T cell receptor beta chains below, sequenced in a study of T cell clones after liver transplantation. TCRdb's copy holds only in-frame clones and misses some; the assay was immunoSEQ multiplex PCR. The table shows about 58,000 clones, with about 70% occurring only once. The material sequenced was CD4+ T cells from blood, taken at the approximately 15-month timepoint. All receptors come from a human patient who received a liver transplant. Some T cells may be graft donor cells.

This chain links TRBV6-5 with TRBJ2-2; perhaps TRBD2 as D (6 bases). The V and J ends lost 3 bases and 7 bases respectively, with 18 bases between them. The CDR3 length is 16 residues. From germline, CDR1 is MNHEY and CDR2 SVGAGI. The CDR3 nucleotides read TGTGCCAGCAGTTATCTTCGTGGAGGGGCCGGCGGGGAGCTGTTTTTT. Translating it yields CASSYLRGGAGGELFF.

V usage is TRBV10-3 and J usage is TRBJ2-7; D is uncertain. Trimming took 4 bases from V and 2 from J, leaving 9 bases between them. The germline CDR1 and CDR2 sequences are ENHRY and SYGVKD. CDR3 length: 13 residues. As DNA, the CDR3 is TGTGCCATCAGTGGAGAGTGGGCCTACGAGCAGTACGTC. Translation gives CAISGEWAYEQYV.

V gene TRBV10-2 combines with J gene TRBJ2-3, with 11 bases matching TRBD2. CDR1 WSHSY and CDR2 SAAADI come from the germline V gene. J gave up 4 bases and V 5 bases, and 8 bases lay outside the gene matches. This CDR3 region has 16 residues. Here the CDR3 DNA reads TGCGCCAGCAGTCCCGCACTAGCGGGAGTTGCAGATACGCAGTATTTT. Its protein is CASSPALAGVADTQYF.

This chain connects TRBV7-2 to TRBJ2-3, with 16 positions matching TRBD2. Germline assignment: CDR1 SGHTA and CDR2 FQGNSA. J was trimmed by 7 bases and V by 3 bases; bases with no gene match: 4. The CDR3 has 16 residues. The CDR3 is CASSLGLAGGRNTQYF. CDR3 nucleotide sequence: TGTGCCAGCAGCTTGGGACTAGCGGGAGGGAGAAATACGCAGTATTTT.

The chain recombines TRBV9 with TRBJ2-2; tentatively, D is TRBD1 (5 bases). Germline CDR1 reads SGDLS; CDR2 reads YYNGEE. V was pared by 0 bases and J by 0 bases, with 9 bases between. The CDR3 is made up of 16 amino acids. CDR3 amino acids: CASSVEAGSNTGELFF. As DNA, the CDR3 is TGTGCCAGCAGCGTAGAAGCAGGGTCGAACACCGGGGAGCTGTTTTTT.

This clone was detected only a few times. The chain links TRBV7-9 to TRBJ1-3, with no clear D. The CDR3 has 13 residues. Trimming took 2 bases from V and 2 from J, leaving 4 bases between them. CDR1 is SEHNR and CDR2 is FQNEAQ in the germline V gene (reference sequence). The CDR3 reads CASSLSTGNTIYF. The DNA of the CDR3 is TGTGCCAGCAGCTTATCGACTGGAAACACCATATATTTT.

The V call is TRBV27, the J call TRBJ2-3; D uncertain. CDR3 size: 13 residues. Trimming cost V 6 bases and J 3 bases, with 10 bases left between them. Germline V gene lookup returns CDR1 MNHEY and CDR2 SMNVEV (reference sequence). The CDR3 reads CASSWSDTDTQYF. The CDR3 DNA sequence: TGTGCCAGCAGCTGGAGTGATACAGATACGCAGTATTTT.

The chain links TRBV6-1 to TRBJ1-1; D is unclear. There are 14 residues in the CDR3. Germline CDR1 MNHNS, CDR2 SASEGT. The V and J ends lost 0 bases and 1 base respectively, with 6 bases between them. Written as DNA, the CDR3 is TGTGCCAGCAGTGAAGCTAGCTGGAACACTGAAGCTTTCTTT. Residues: CASSEASWNTEAFF.

The V gene is TRBV5-1, the J gene TRBJ2-3; perhaps TRBD1 as D (5 bases). The V end lost 0 bases, the J end lost 5 bases, and 16 bases lay between the germline ends. The CDR3 loop spans 16 amino acids. Looked up from germline, CDR1 is SGHRS and CDR2 is YFSETQ. The CDR3 DNA reads TGCGCCAGCAGCTTGGATGATAGGGGCAAGGGAGATACGCAGTATTTT. This sequence encodes CASSLDDRGKGDTQYF.

This clone was detected a few times. The chain combines TRBV5-1 with TRBJ2-1, with D possibly matching TRBD1 (5 bases). This CDR3 has 12 residues. Germline V gene lookup returns CDR1 SGHRS and CDR2 YFSETQ. V was clipped by 4 bases and J by 7 bases, with 9 bases between them. The CDR3 spells CASSLQVNEQFF. CDR3 coding DNA: TGCGCCAGCAGCCTACAGGTTAATGAGCAGTTCTTC.